This TCR beta chain was observed in a study of early T cells in non-severe SARS-CoV-2 infection (dated by TCRdb to the early 2020s). General notes on the study: Because TCR sequencing relied on bulk RNA taken from unsorted whole blood, pairing of alpha and beta chains was not possible.

A note on this clonotype: Its antigen remains undetermined. Base qualities are not at hand, and no much larger clone is one base apart.

From the germline V gene, CDR1 is SGHTA and CDR2 is FQGNSA. Trimming costs V 5 bases and J 2 bases, and their ends lie 10 bases apart. Its CDR3 holds 13 amino acids, cysteine through phenylalanine. Left in the record is the CDR3 DNA by itself, 39 bases read in frame from the first base. The protocol used for the library was 5' RACE. Sequencing was performed on a NextSeq 500. Unique molecular identifiers were attached to individual cDNA molecules in the TCR library protocol so that sequencing error and PCR bias could be corrected. Sequencing covered both TCR alpha and beta chains, and within each sample the abundances of alpha and beta sequences were tightly co-correlated. The paper's processing steps were these. Decombinator V4 was used to perform V gene, J gene and CDR3 annotation of TCR sequences. TCRs were defined as expanded if a significant change between any two time points was detected under a Poisson model with p below 0.0001. TCR abundances were normalised to the total number of TCRs sequenced per sample and expressed as counts per million. TRAV1-2 paired with TRAJ12, TRAJ20 or TRAJ33 defined MAIT TCRs, while TRAV10 paired with TRAJ18 defined iNKT TCRs. A search of VDJdb, accessed on 1 November 2021, was run for TCRs annotated to CMV, EBV and SARS-CoV-2, with TCRs annotated for multiple antigens excluded. TCRdb reanalyzed the raw reads on its own, using fastp at Q25 for trimming and MiXCR for clone calling, and kept in-frame beta chains. Each CDR3 protein gets just one entry, which takes the most common genes and DNA from the rows behind it. The V and J calls reflect TCRdb's pipeline rather than the authors' work. Across this sample there are some 67,000 distinct CDR3 sequences, with roughly 13% seen only once. The biggest ten clones account for over 13% of the sample.

The research as a whole found: VDJdb matching was skewed toward anti-spike CD8 responses and likely underestimated virus-specific expansions by missing private and CD4 specificities.

Set within a cohort of healthcare workers in London, UK, this nested case-control study involved weekly PCR testing of nasopharyngeal swabs along with blood sampling. Healthcare workers were recruited during the week of the UK lockdown, between 23 and 31 March 2020, and followed weekly for up to 16 weeks. The sequenced material came from whole blood. The receptor chain draws on TRBV7-2 and TRBJ2-7; the D gene assignment is ambiguous. The TCR was taken from an adult who was a healthcare worker with PCR-confirmed SARS-CoV-2 infection or an uninfected control (not recorded which). The DNA sequence is as follows: TGTGCCAGCAGCCGGAGTCAGGCCTACGAGCAGTACTTC. Its protein is CASSRSQAYEQYF.